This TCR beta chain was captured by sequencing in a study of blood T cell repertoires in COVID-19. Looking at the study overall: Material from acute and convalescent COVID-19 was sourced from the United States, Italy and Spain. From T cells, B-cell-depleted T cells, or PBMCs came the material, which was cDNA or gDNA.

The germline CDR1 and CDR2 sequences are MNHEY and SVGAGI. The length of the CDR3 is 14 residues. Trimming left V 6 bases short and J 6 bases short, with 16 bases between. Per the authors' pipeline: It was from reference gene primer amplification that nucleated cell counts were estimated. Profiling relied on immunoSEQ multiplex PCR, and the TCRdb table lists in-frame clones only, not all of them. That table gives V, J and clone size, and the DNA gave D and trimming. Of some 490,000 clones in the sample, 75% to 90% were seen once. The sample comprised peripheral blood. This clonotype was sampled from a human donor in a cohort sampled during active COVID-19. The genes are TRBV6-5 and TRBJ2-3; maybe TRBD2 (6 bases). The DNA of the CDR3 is TGTGCCAGCAGGGTAGGAGGGAGTGGGGATACGCAGTATTTT. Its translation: CASRVGGSGDTQYF.